What follows are 26 T cell receptor beta chains derived from one specimen sequenced in a study of OX40 agonist ivuxolimab in advanced cancers. The repertoire was sequenced with immunoSEQ multiplex PCR; TCRdb's copy has only in-frame clones and lacks some. The sample includes under 70,000 clones, roughly 90% of them seen just once. The sequencing here drew on CD4+ or CD8+ T cells sorted from blood, taken in a trial of the OX40 agonist ivuxolimab. The receptors here all came from an adult with an advanced solid tumor such as melanoma, head and neck, liver or kidney cancer.

CDR3 DNA: TGTGCCAGCAGCTCGAGAGAGACCCAGTACTTC. Translated, it gives CASSSRETQYF. The V call is TRBV13, the J call TRBJ2-5, with D unclear. The CDR3 is 11 residues long. CDR1 is PRHDT and CDR2 is FYEKMQ in the germline V gene (reference sequence). V was cut by 4 bases and J by 4 bases, with 4 bases left in between.

The chain employs TRBV19 and TRBJ2-1; D is ambiguous. Trimming took off 7 bases at V and 1 base at J, with 11 bases between the two ends. The CDR3 sequence is 14 residues long. Germline V gives CDR1 LNHDA, CDR2 SQIVND (reference sequence). The CDR3 DNA reads TGTGCCAGTACCGCCGGCTGGTCCTACAATGAGCAGTTCTTC. Translating gives CASTAGWSYNEQFF.

The sample holds one count of this clone. The V call is TRBV9, the J call TRBJ2-7; D is perhaps TRBD1 (6 bases). The germline V gene encodes CDR1 SGDLS and CDR2 YYNGEE. V was trimmed by 3 bases and J by 5 bases, leaving 21 bases between them. The CDR3 sequence is 16 residues long. The CDR3 DNA reads TGTGCCAGCAGCGCTACATTTGCTTTGGGGGCGGACGAGCAGTACTTC. Amino acids: CASSATFALGADEQYF.

The V and J genes are TRBV6-4 and TRBJ2-7, with D tentatively TRBD1 (6 bases). Deletions cut 6 bases from V and 3 bases from J, with 15 bases between. Per the germline V gene, CDR1 is MRHNA and CDR2 is SNTAGT. The CDR3 loop spans 14 amino acids. CDR3 nucleotides: TGTGCCAGCAGGGACCAGACAGGTCTCTACGAGCAGTACTTC. Translation: CASRDQTGLYEQYF.

The rearrangement joins TRBV2 to TRBJ1-4; 7 positions agree with TRBD1. This CDR3 has 14 residues. Germline CDR1 reads SNHLY; CDR2 reads FYNNEI. The trim removed 6 bases at V and 7 bases at J, leaving 8 bases unmatched. CDR3 DNA sequence: TGTGCCAGCAGCGACAGGGTAGGAGGTGAAAAACTGTTTTTT. It specifies CASSDRVGGEKLFF. The full variable domain, its missing parts supplied by reference TRBV2 and TRBJ1-4, is EPEVTQTPSHQVTQMGQEVILRCVPISNHLYFYWYRQILGQKVEFLVSFYNNEISEKSEIFDDQFSVERPDGSNFTLKIRSTKLEDSAMYFCASSDRVGGEKLFFGSGTQLSVL.

The chain combines TRBV6-6 with TRBJ1-2; D call uncertain. V was trimmed by 6 bases and J by 7 bases, leaving 18 bases between them. There are 14 residues in the CDR3. Germline loops: CDR1 MNHNY, CDR2 SVGAGI (reference sequence). CDR3 region: CASRPNTQKSGYTF. DNA of the CDR3: TGTGCCAGCAGACCTAATACACAGAAGTCTGGCTACACCTTC.

The genes are TRBV7-6 and TRBJ2-7; D gene uncertain. Trimming removed 1 base from V and 6 bases from J, with 7 bases in between. Germline CDR1 SGHVS, CDR2 FNYEAQ. CDR3 length: 12 amino acids. The CDR3, as DNA: TGTGCCAGCAGCTTAGGAAGGTTCGAGCAGTACTTC. Its translation: CASSLGRFEQYF. The full variable domain, with the rest looked up from reference TRBV7-6 and TRBJ2-7, is GAGVSQSPRYKVTKRGQDVALRCDPISGHVSLYWYRQALGQGPEFLTYFNYEAQQDKSGLPNDRFSAERPEGSISTLTIQRTEQRDSAMYRCASSLGRFEQYFGPGTRLTVT.

This sequence joins TRBV5-6 and TRBJ1-2, with TRBD1 matching over 9 bases. Germline V gene lookup returns CDR1 SGHDT and CDR2 YYEEEE. Trimming took 4 bases from V and 1 from J; bases not matched to a gene: 2. The CDR3 sequence is 14 residues long. CDR3 coding DNA: TGTGCCAGCAGCAAGGACAGGGGTAACTATGGCTACACCTTC. Protein: CASSKDRGNYGYTF.

V and J are TRBV11-3 and TRBJ2-7, with D possibly matching TRBD1 (6 bases). V dropped 5 bases and J dropped 6 bases, with 17 bases sitting between them. Per the germline V gene, CDR1 is SGHNT and CDR2 is YENEEA. This CDR3 contains 14 residues. CDR3 sequence: CASSRNTGLSEQYF. The CDR3 coding sequence is TGTGCCAGCAGCAGAAATACAGGGTTGAGCGAGCAGTACTTC. Full variable domain (missing parts from reference TRBV11-3 and TRBJ2-7): EAGVVQSPRYKIIEKKQPVAFWCNPISGHNTLYWYLQNLGQGPELLIRYENEEAVDDSQLPKDRFSAERLKGVDSTLKIQPAELGDSAVYLCASSRNTGLSEQYFGPGTRLTVT.

V gene TRBV5-1 combines with J gene TRBJ2-1; TRBD2 matches 15 bases. The CDR3 runs 17 residues. Germline V gene sequence: CDR1 SGHRS, CDR2 YFSETQ. J was trimmed by 10 bases and V by 4 bases; bases with no gene match: 12. Written as DNA, the CDR3 is TGCGCCAGCAGCACGGAGGCTGGGACTAGCGGGAGGAGGGAGCAGTTCTTC. Residues: CASSTEAGTSGRREQFF.

V usage is TRBV19 and J usage is TRBJ2-2; D may be TRBD2 (7 bases). The V end lost 11 bases, the J end lost 9 bases, and 16 bases lay between the germline ends. Germline V gene sequence: CDR1 LNHDA, CDR2 SQIVND (reference sequence). The CDR3 consists of 12 residues. The CDR3 loop is CAHGGGRRELFF. The CDR3 DNA reads TGTGCCCATGGGGGGGGGCGCCGGGAGCTGTTTTTT.

The chain links TRBV2 to TRBJ1-5; D ambiguous. The V gene's germline CDR1 is SNHLY and CDR2 FYNNEI. Trimming shortened V by 3 bases and J by 2 bases, and 8 bases separated the two germline ends. The length of the CDR3 is 14 residues. CDR3 in amino acids: CASSDRVGNQPQHF. DNA for the CDR3: TGTGCCAGCAGTGATAGGGTTGGCAATCAGCCCCAGCATTTT.

V and J are TRBV5-1 and TRBJ1-1, with a tentative D call TRBD1 (5 bases). Germline V lookup: CDR1 SGHRS, CDR2 YFSETQ. V shed 0 bases and J shed 1 base, with 10 bases lying between them. The CDR3 contains 15 residues. The CDR3 region is CASSLVGTANTEAFF. In DNA, the CDR3 is TGCGCCAGCAGCTTGGTTGGGACGGCGAACACTGAAGCTTTCTTT.

This chain links TRBV10-2 with TRBJ1-3; D is unclear. Germline V CDR1 and CDR2: WSHSY, SAAADI. This CDR3 region has 16 residues. Between the trimmed V and J ends, which lost 3 bases and 1 base, there was a span of 13 bases. The CDR3 coding sequence is TGCGCCAGCAGTGAAAACCCCCCGGCTTCTGGAAACACCATATATTTT. This sequence encodes CASSENPPASGNTIYF.

The rearrangement uses TRBV5-6 and TRBJ2-7; D unresolved. V was trimmed by 1 base and J by 6 bases, leaving 5 bases between them. The CDR3 consists of 11 residues. Germline CDR1 and CDR2: SGHDT and YYEEEE. CDR3: CASSLLTEQYF. The CDR3 DNA sequence: TGTGCCAGCAGCTTGTTAACCGAGCAGTACTTC.

The chain joins TRBV6-6 to TRBJ2-7; D perhaps matches TRBD1 (6 bases). Germline CDR1 is MNHNY and CDR2 is SVGAGI (reference sequence). The CDR3 extends over 13 amino acids. V lost 6 bases and J lost 3, with 12 bases in between. The CDR3 DNA is TGTGCCAGCAGCGGGACAACAGGCTACGAGCAGTACTTC. Protein sequence: CASSGTTGYEQYF.

The rearrangement links TRBV6-1 to TRBJ2-7; 7 bases are shared with TRBD1. There are 13 residues in the CDR3. Looked up from germline, CDR1 is MNHNS and CDR2 is SASEGT. Unmatched junction bases numbered 7, after V lost 7 bases and J lost 4 bases. CDR3 bases: TGTGCCAGCATTGGACAGGCAGTGTACGAGCAGTACTTC. Translation: CASIGQAVYEQYF.

On this clone: One end of the junction fails to match germline, which may point to a read error. The chain joins TRBV10-1 to TRBJ2-1; TRBD2 might be the D (6 bases). Germline CDR1 and CDR2: WNHNN and SYGVQD (reference sequence). CDR3 length equals 15 residues. CDR3 sequence: CASSESGGAYNEQFF. CDR3 nucleotide sequence: TGCGCCAGCAGTGAGTCGGGAGGTGCCTACAATGAACAGTTCTTC.

This rearrangement joins TRBV5-6 to TRBJ2-1; no reliable D call. The CDR3 is 12 residues long. Trimming stripped 1 base from V and 11 bases from J, with 10 bases between. The germline V gene has CDR1 SGHDT and CDR2 YYEEEE. The CDR3 sequence: CASSLSLQQQFF. The CDR3 DNA sequence: TGTGCCAGCAGCTTGTCACTCCAACAGCAGTTCTTC.

V gene TRBV7-9 combines with J gene TRBJ2-5; a weak D match, TRBD1 (5 bases). The V gene's germline CDR1 is SEHNR and CDR2 FQNEAQ (reference sequence). V was clipped by 4 bases and J by 1 base, with 10 bases between them. This CDR3 is built from 14 residues. The CDR3 region is CASSYGQSQETQYF. CDR3 in DNA: TGTGCCAGCAGCTACGGACAAAGCCAAGAGACCCAGTACTTC.

Here the CDR3 reads CASSTLTGNYGYTF. Written as DNA, the CDR3 is TGTGCCAGCAGTACATTGACGGGTAACTATGGCTACACCTTC. V gene TRBV28 combines with J gene TRBJ1-2; D call uncertain. The ends were cut back, 5 bases at V and 1 base at J, with 11 bases in the middle. CDR1 MDHEN and CDR2 SYDVKM come from the germline V gene. The CDR3 is 14 residues long.

This clone was counted a single time. V is TRBV6-1 and J is TRBJ2-1, with D perhaps matching TRBD1 or TRBD2 (7 bases each). Trimming took off 5 bases at V and 4 bases at J, with 12 bases between the two ends. Germline V lookup: CDR1 MNHNS, CDR2 SASEGT. This CDR3 has 14 amino acids. CDR3 sequence reads: CASSPQGGYNEQFF. The CDR3 coding sequence is TGTGCCAGCAGTCCGCAGGGGGGGTACAATGAGCAGTTCTTC.

The CDR3 spells CSVAVQGRGNTEAFF. The DNA for the CDR3 is TGCAGCGTTGCCGTCCAGGGGAGGGGGAACACTGAAGCTTTCTTT. The J gene is TRBJ1-1, the V gene TRBV29-1, with D tentatively TRBD1 (6 bases). Germline values: CDR1 SQVTM, CDR2 ANQGSEA. The V end lost 4 bases, the J end lost 1 base, and 16 bases lay between the germline ends. The CDR3 runs 15 residues.

The chain combines TRBV6-5 with TRBJ2-1; 11 bases are shared with TRBD2. Trimming at V came to 4 bases and at J to 4 bases, leaving 3 bases not matched to a gene. There are 15 residues in the CDR3. Germline CDR1 reads MNHEY; CDR2 reads SVGAGI. In DNA, the CDR3 is TGTGCCAGCAGTTCCGTAGCGGGAGGGTACAATGAGCAGTTCTTC. It is translated as CASSSVAGGYNEQFF.

The chain carries TRBV6-6 and TRBJ2-6; 9 nucleotides align to TRBD1. Germline loops: CDR1 MNHNY, CDR2 SVGAGI (reference sequence). V lost 2 bases and J lost 13; bases outside the gene matches: 9. CDR3 length: 15 residues. In DNA, the CDR3 is TGTGCCAGCAGTTACGCCCCGGACAGGGGTAGTGTCCTGACTTTC. It translates to CASSYAPDRGSVLTF.

The rearrangement uses TRBV5-1 and TRBJ2-5; 14 nucleotides agree with TRBD2. This CDR3 has 16 amino acids. Germline V CDR1 and CDR2: SGHRS, YFSETQ. V dropped 0 bases and J dropped 5; count of bases not matched to a gene: 3. Here the CDR3 reads CASSLGTSGGYETQYF. DNA for the CDR3: TGCGCCAGCAGCTTGGGGACTAGCGGGGGGTACGAGACCCAGTACTTC. The full variable domain, in which reference TRBV5-1 and TRBJ2-5 provide the parts outside the CDR3, is KAGVTQTPRYLIKTRGQQVTLSCSPISGHRSVSWYQQTPGQGLQFLFEYFSETQRNKGNFPGRFSGRQFSNSRSEMNVSTLELGDSALYLCASSLGTSGGYETQYFGPGTRLLVL.